Each of the 21 T cell receptor beta chains below was sequenced from the same sample in a study of cytotoxic CD8 clonotypes in ibrutinib-treated CLL. The repertoire was sequenced with immunoSEQ multiplex PCR; TCRdb's copy has only in-frame clones and lacks some. The table records 200,000 to 250,000 clones, about four fifths of them present only once. The sequenced sample was PBMCs, obtained after 12 months of ibrutinib treatment. The source of these receptors is a human donor with chronic lymphocytic leukemia.

This clone was observed once. The gene calls are TRBV27 and TRBJ2-6; 8 bases match TRBD2. In germline, CDR1 is MNHEY, CDR2 SMNVEV (reference sequence). The CDR3 length is 17 residues. V was pared by 2 bases and J by 2 bases, with 5 bases of the junction left unmatched. This CDR3 reads CASSLNGRDPGANVLTF. The CDR3 DNA reads as TGTGCCAGCAGTTTAAACGGGAGGGATCCTGGGGCCAACGTCCTGACTTTC.

V is TRBV7-6 and J is TRBJ1-3; no clear D gene. Germline-derived CDR1 and CDR2 are SGHVS and FNYEAQ. This CDR3 has 17 residues. Trimming removed 5 bases from V and 0 bases from J, with 17 bases in between. The DNA of the CDR3 is TGTGCCAGCAGCGCCAACCTCGACCGGAGCTCTGGAAACACCATATATTTT. This translates into CASSANLDRSSGNTIYF.

The rearrangement links TRBV27 to TRBJ2-6; D gene uncertain. From germline, CDR1 is MNHEY and CDR2 SMNVEV (reference sequence). With 8 bases removed from V and 3 bases from J, the gap between germline ends came to 8 bases. The CDR3 contains 13 residues. The CDR3 sequence is CASADSGANVLTF. In nucleotides, the CDR3 is TGTGCCAGCGCCGATAGTGGGGCCAACGTCCTGACTTTC.

The rearrangement links TRBV13 to TRBJ2-3; 8 bases line up with TRBD2. Germline CDR1 is PRHDT and CDR2 is FYEKMQ (reference sequence). This CDR3 has 15 amino acids. Trimming cost V 5 bases and J 5 bases; bases outside gene matches: 9. CDR3 coding DNA: TGTGCCAGCAGCGCTCCGGGACTAGAAGAAGATACGCAGTATTTT. This sequence encodes CASSAPGLEEDTQYF.

V gene TRBV5-1 combines with J gene TRBJ2-3; 9 bases agree with TRBD1. Trimming took 4 bases from V and 1 from J; bases not matched to a gene: 4. The CDR3 consists of 15 residues. In germline, CDR1 is SGHRS, CDR2 YFSETQ. The CDR3, as DNA: TGCGCCAGCAGCCCATGGACAGGGGGCACAGATACGCAGTATTTT. Protein: CASSPWTGGTDTQYF.

The chain uses TRBV4-1 and TRBJ1-1, with a possible D match to TRBD1 (6 bases). This CDR3 is built from 15 residues. Between the trimmed V and J ends, which lost 1 base and 2 bases, there was a span of 11 bases. The germline V gene encodes CDR1 MGHRA and CDR2 YSYEKL. The CDR3 DNA reads as TGCGCCAGCAGCCAAGGGCGGGGGCCAAACACTGAAGCTTTCTTT. It yields the protein CASSQGRGPNTEAFF.

The chain has TRBV6-6 and TRBJ1-1; tentatively, D is TRBD1 (5 bases). The V gene's germline CDR1 is MNHNY and CDR2 SVGAGI (reference sequence). The ends were cut back, 8 bases at V and 2 bases at J, with 12 bases in the middle. The length of the CDR3 is 13 residues. The CDR3 DNA follows: TGTGCCAGCGCAGGGACGGTTAACACTGAAGCTTTCTTT. It yields the protein CASAGTVNTEAFF.

The rearrangement uses TRBV5-5 and TRBJ1-2; D possibly corresponds to TRBD1 (5 bases). V shed 4 bases and J shed 2 bases, with 18 bases lying between them. Per germline, CDR1 SGHKS and CDR2 YYEKEE (reference sequence). The CDR3 runs to 16 residues. The CDR3 DNA is TGTGCCAGCAGCCCTAATGCGGGGACCATAAACTATGGCTACACCTTC. As protein: CASSPNAGTINYGYTF.

This rearrangement joins TRBV29-1 to TRBJ2-3; 12 bases line up with TRBD2. Germline V lookup: CDR1 SQVTM, CDR2 ANQGSEA. The CDR3 is 15 amino acids. Germline trimming cut 6 bases from V and 4 bases from J; bases unmatched to any gene: 8. The chain's CDR3 is CSVRPSGGASDTQYF. Written as DNA, the CDR3 is TGCAGCGTCCGCCCTAGCGGGGGGGCATCAGATACGCAGTATTTT.

V usage is TRBV18 and J usage is TRBJ1-6; D is uncertain. This CDR3 contains 14 residues. Looked up from germline, CDR1 is KGHSH and CDR2 is LQKENI. With 3 bases removed from V and 7 bases from J, the gap between germline ends came to 10 bases. The CDR3 is CASSPRDLNSPLHF. In nucleotides, the CDR3 is TGTGCCAGCTCACCGCGCGATCTGAATTCACCCCTCCACTTT.

This chain connects TRBV4-1 to TRBJ2-7; 7 bases fit TRBD2. The junction had 7 bases not matched to a gene; V was cut back by 2 bases and J by 0 bases. The CDR3 has 16 amino acids. CDR1 is MGHRA and CDR2 is YSYEKL in the germline V gene. CDR3 coding DNA: TGCGCCAGCAGCCAAAGATGGGGGGGACTCTCCTACGAGCAGTACTTC. Amino acid sequence: CASSQRWGGLSYEQYF.

Only one count was recorded for this clone. This chain links TRBV6-6 with TRBJ1-5, with D tentatively TRBD1 (6 bases). Germline CDR1 is MNHNY and CDR2 is SVGAGI (reference sequence). The CDR3 has 16 amino acids. The V end was cut by 0 bases, the J end by 6 bases, with 15 bases between. CDR3 region: CASSYSTDRGPQPQHF. The CDR3 DNA follows: TGTGCCAGCAGTTACTCGACGGACAGAGGTCCTCAGCCCCAGCATTTT.

This chain connects TRBV5-4 to TRBJ1-2, with TRBD1 matching 7 bases. The J segment lost 2 bases and the V segment lost 5 bases, leaving 12 bases of the junction unmatched. The CDR3 has 16 residues. Germline CDR1 is SGHNT and CDR2 is YYREEE (reference sequence). CDR3 in amino acids: CASRGGAGGANYGYTF. In DNA form, the CDR3 reads TGTGCCAGCAGGGGAGGGGCAGGGGGGGCCAACTATGGCTACACCTTC.

The J gene is TRBJ1-3, the V gene TRBV5-1; D not certain. Germline loops: CDR1 SGHRS, CDR2 YFSETQ. V was trimmed by 0 bases and J by 2 bases, leaving 6 bases between them. The CDR3 runs to 14 residues. Here the CDR3 reads CASSLDVPGNTIYF. CDR3 DNA: TGCGCCAGCAGCTTGGACGTCCCTGGAAACACCATATATTTT.

This chain joins TRBV6-6 and TRBJ2-7, with D tentatively TRBD1 or TRBD2 (5 bases each). Trimming removed 6 bases at V and 0 bases at J, with 12 bases between. The CDR3 loop spans 14 amino acids. Germline CDR1 MNHNY, CDR2 SVGAGI (reference sequence). The CDR3 DNA follows: TGTGCCAGCAGAGGGACGGAGAGCTCCTACGAGCAGTACTTC. Translated, it gives CASRGTESSYEQYF.

This chain connects TRBV25-1 to TRBJ2-2; no clear D gene. Germline loops: CDR1 MGHDK, CDR2 SYGVNS. The CDR3 has 15 amino acids. Trimming stripped 2 bases from V and 6 bases from J, with 13 bases between. CDR3 sequence: CASSEGQRSAGELFF. CDR3 DNA: TGTGCCAGCAGTGAAGGCCAGCGCAGTGCCGGGGAGCTGTTTTTT.

To note about this clone: Germline and junction disagree at one end, which may indicate a read error. V and J are TRBV30 and TRBJ1-1; 8 bases align to TRBD1. This CDR3 region has 14 residues. CDR1 GTSNPN and CDR2 SVGIG come from the germline V gene (reference sequence). In DNA, the CDR3 is TGTGCCTGGAGTACAGGGGGGGGAAACACTGAAGTTTTCTTT. This translates into CAWSTGGGNTEVFF.

DNA for the CDR3: TGTGCCAGCAGGGGGACTAGCGGCCGCTACGAGCAGTACTTC. This encodes CASRGTSGRYEQYF. V is TRBV28 and J is TRBJ2-7; 11 bases agree with TRBD2. V dropped 6 bases and J dropped 3; count of bases not matched to a gene: 4. Germline lookup yields CDR1 MDHEN and CDR2 SYDVKM. CDR3 size: 14 residues.

The chain recombines TRBV4-2 with TRBJ2-3, with D tentatively TRBD2 (6 bases). The CDR3 contains 15 residues. V lost 4 bases and J lost 1, with 12 bases in between. Germline CDR1 LGHNA, CDR2 YNFKEQ. DNA of the CDR3: TGTGCCAGCAGCCTCGGGACTCGTGGCACAGATACGCAGTATTTT. Translating gives CASSLGTRGTDTQYF.

Note on this clone: Because it lacks the conserved phenylalanine or tryptophan at the end, this CDR3 is likely a read error. No DNA is shown, since the ends of the CDR3 on it are uncertain; the CDR3 is the one TCRdb lists. The V gene is TRBV19, the J gene TRBJ1-2; the table's D call TRBD1 went unverified against the DNA. Inclusive of both ends, the CDR3 amounts to 10 amino acids. Per germline, CDR1 LNHDA and CDR2 SQIVND (reference sequence). This CDR3 is CASSVAGVRS.

The chain couples TRBV19 to TRBJ2-7; tentative D call: TRBD1 (6 bases). Germline V gene sequence: CDR1 LNHDA, CDR2 SQIVND (reference sequence). V shed 6 bases and J shed 3 bases, with 15 bases lying between them. This CDR3 is 14 amino acids long. The CDR3 DNA reads TGTGCCAGTAGGCAACACAGGGTCTACTACGAGCAGTACTTC. This sequence encodes CASRQHRVYYEQYF.